This T cell receptor beta chain was retrieved from a study of shared clonotypes between healthy human individuals. The CDR3 covers 15 residues. The V end lost 4 bases, the J end lost 2 bases, and 14 bases lay between the germline ends. Germline values: CDR1 ENHRY, CDR2 SYGVKD. In replicate PCRs of sorted subsets, about 220 ng DNA, 29,000 or so T cell genomes, was used. Assay used: immunoSEQ multiplex PCR; TCRdb lists only in-frame clones, some missing. In the table there are around 2.1 million clones, around 93% of which are singletons. Remarks on this clone: Antigen unknown.

Findings of the study overall: Generation probabilities of non-shared clonotypes were lower (relative to those shared by all four donors).

The naive CD8 subset, CD45RO-negative cells positively selected for CCR7, excluded terminally differentiated effector memory CD45RA+ cells. The TCR sequence derives from a man aged 18 to 29 in good health. Some clones in this sample may be carry-over from other donors' samples. The sample consisted of naive CD8+ T cells from PBMCs. The chain couples TRBV10-3 to TRBJ1-2; D unresolved. CDR3 DNA: TGTGCCATCAGTGTGAGGCAGGAGGGCAACTATGGCTACACCTTC. Encoded protein: CAISVRQEGNYGYTF.